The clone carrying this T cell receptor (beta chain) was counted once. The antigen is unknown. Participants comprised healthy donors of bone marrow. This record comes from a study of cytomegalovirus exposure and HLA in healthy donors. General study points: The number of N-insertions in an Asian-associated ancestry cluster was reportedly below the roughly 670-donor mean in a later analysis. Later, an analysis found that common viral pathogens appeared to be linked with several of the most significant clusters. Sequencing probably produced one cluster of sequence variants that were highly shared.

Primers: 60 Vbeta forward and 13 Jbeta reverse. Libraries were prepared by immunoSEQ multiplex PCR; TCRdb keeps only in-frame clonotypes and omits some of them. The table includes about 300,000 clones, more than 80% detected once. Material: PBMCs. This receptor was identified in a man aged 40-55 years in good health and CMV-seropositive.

The CDR3 loop reads CASSLAGGGQGRYGYTF. CDR3 bases: TGTGCCAGCAGCTTAGCGGGGGGGGGACAGGGTCGCTATGGCTACACCTTC. J is TRBJ1-2 and V is TRBV7-8; 9 bases align to TRBD1. CDR3 length: 17 residues. In germline, CDR1 is SGHVS, CDR2 FQNEAQ. The junction had 9 bases not matched to a gene; V was cut back by 0 bases and J by 4 bases.